This T cell receptor (beta chain) appears in the sequencing data of a study of immune cell composition in non-small cell lung cancer (dated 2017 in TCRdb). For the wider study: Histologic subtype was assigned using H&E plus p63, CK5, Napsin A and TTF-1 immunohistochemistry, mainly lung adenocarcinoma or squamous cell carcinoma. The subtype comparisons left out a handful of tumour specimens with TCR-beta data because those specimens were rare histological subtypes. TCR-beta sequencing from Adaptive Biotechnologies was done on a few dozen paired sets of NSCLC tumour and non-adjacent lung specimens and on roughly 24 tumour-only specimens. Supplementary cohort #1 consisted of ten or so lung adenocarcinoma cases with paired tumour/lung TCR-beta sequencing and with TIL populations generated to assess tumour reactivity.

Overall results and qualifications from the work: In 9 to 11 adenocarcinoma cases, maximal tumour-associated clone frequency correlated strongly with TIL tumour reactivity, whereas overall clonality did not. The reactivity cohort was only roughly 9 cases, and tumour-reactive clones were not shown to share sequences with the dominant in vivo tumour-associated clones. Smoking pack-years did not significantly correlate with tumour TCR-beta clonality. Tumour-associated clones >0.5% were found in nearly half of NSCLC cases, namely in more than 25% of adenocarcinomas versus 60% to 85% of squamous carcinomas.

Normal lung samples came from the same patient and consisted of non-adjacent lung tissue collected as far from the tumour as possible, at a distance of at least 3 cm. Genomic DNA was extracted with the QIAamp DNA kit from frozen aliquots of unsorted single-cell suspensions. Tissues arrived within 2 hours of resection and were immediately processed into single-cell suspensions. Tissue was mechanically dissociated and enzymatically digested with DNase I, collagenase I and hyaluronidase for approximately 30 minutes at 37 °C, then filtered and RBC-lysed. A two-step multiplex PCR was used to amplify TCR-beta CDR3 regions from genomic DNA, and Illumina-compatible adaptors were added in the second step. TCR-beta immunosequencing was carried out on an Illumina platform through the commercial immunoSEQ service. In the authors' own workflow: Repertoires were summarised by productive clonality and by Top 10 Clones, defined as the percentage of T-cell templates derived from the ten most frequent sequences. Productive clonality had a range of 0 to 1, where 1 means a monoclonal population. Tumour-associated clones were defined as sequences comprising at least 0.1% of tumour T-cell templates but absent from matched non-adjacent lung, identified via log10 scatter plots. Student's t-tests were used for two-group comparisons, ANOVA was used for stages, and linear regression was used for relationships, with analyses conducted in GraphPad Prism7 and R. Sourced from immuneACCESS, this table was stored by TCRdb with only in-frame sequences that have V and J called. A share of the clones is absent; for the studies checked, an unresolved V gene accounts for under half, and the remainder has no known explanation. The V and J calls and the clone size are those of that table, but D and trimming were determined from the DNA. This sample gives a few thousand clones in total; roughly 77% of them show up just once. The leading ten clones occupy less than 35% of the sample.

As encoded in the germline V gene (reference sequence), CDR1 is MNHEY while CDR2 is SMNVEV. Trimming costs V 8 bases and J 8 bases, and their ends lie 21 bases apart. The CDR3 spans 14 residues, from the cysteine through the phenylalanine. The entry retains the CDR3 DNA only, 42 bases that are in frame from base 1. This clone was seen a few times. Its antigen is currently not known. Base qualities are not recorded, but no much larger clone differs from it by a single base. This chain joins TRBV27 to TRBJ1-1, with an unclear D gene assignment. The clonotype was recovered from a human donor with non-small cell lung cancer. The source material was non-adjacent lung tissue. The DNA is TGTGCCAGCTCCCCAACTCGGGGTAGAAGCGAAGCTTTCTTT. Its product reads: CASSPTRGRSEAFF.